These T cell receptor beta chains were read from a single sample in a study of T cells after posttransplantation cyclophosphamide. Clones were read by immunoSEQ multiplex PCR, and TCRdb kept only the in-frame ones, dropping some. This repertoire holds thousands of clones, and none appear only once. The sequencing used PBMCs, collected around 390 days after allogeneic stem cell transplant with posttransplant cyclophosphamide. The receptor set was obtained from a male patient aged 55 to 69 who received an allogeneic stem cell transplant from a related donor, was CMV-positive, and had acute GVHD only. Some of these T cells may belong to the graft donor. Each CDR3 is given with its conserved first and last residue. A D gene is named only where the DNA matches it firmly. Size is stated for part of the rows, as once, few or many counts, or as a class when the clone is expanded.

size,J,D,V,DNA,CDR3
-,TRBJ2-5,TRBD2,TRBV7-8,TGTGCCAGCAGCTTTCTTAGCGGGGGGGCTGGGACCCAGTACTTC,CASSFLSGGAGTQYF
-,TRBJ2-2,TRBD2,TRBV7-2,TGTGCCAGCAGCCGGGGCGGGGGGGCCTTCACCGGGGAGCTGTTTTTT,CASSRGGGAFTGELFF
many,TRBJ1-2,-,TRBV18,TGTGCCAGCTCACCAGTTTCCTACTATGGCTACACCTTC,CASSPVSYYGYTF
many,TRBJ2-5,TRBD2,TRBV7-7,TGTGCCAGCAGCTCCAGCGGGAGGGGGGAGACCCAGTACTTC,CASSSSGRGETQYF
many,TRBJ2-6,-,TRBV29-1,TGCAGCGGACAGGCAACTGGGGCCAACGTCCTGACTTTC,CSGQATGANVLTF
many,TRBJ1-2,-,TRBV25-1,TGTGCCAGCCGACCGACAGCCTCTGCCTATGGCTACACCTTC,CASRPTASAYGYTF
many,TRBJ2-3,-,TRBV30,TGTGCCTGGAGCGGGGGAAGTACAGATACGCAGTATTTT,CAWSGGSTDTQYF
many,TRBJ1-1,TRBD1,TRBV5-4,TGTGCCAGCATGCGACAGGGGGTCACTGAAGCTTTCTTT,CASMRQGVTEAFF
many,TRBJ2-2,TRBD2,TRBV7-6,TGTGCCAGCAGCTCGCGGGGGGGCCCCGGCGGGGAGCTGTTTTTT,CASSSRGGPGGELFF
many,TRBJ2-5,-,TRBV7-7,TGTGCCAGCAGCTCCGGGGAGACCCAGTACTTC,CASSSGETQYF
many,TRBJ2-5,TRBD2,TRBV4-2,TGTGCCAGCAGCCAAGTATTAGCGGGGGGGTTACAAGAGACCCAGTACTTC,CASSQVLAGGLQETQYF
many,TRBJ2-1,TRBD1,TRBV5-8,TGTGCCAGCAGCGTCCCATCACGGACAGGGGGGCTTGGGACCTACAATGAGCAGTTCTTC,CASSVPSRTGGLGTYNEQFF
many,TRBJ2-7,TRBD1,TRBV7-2,TGTGCCAGCAGCATTCAGACAGGGAACTACGAGCAGTACTTC,CASSIQTGNYEQYF
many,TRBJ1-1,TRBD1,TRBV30,TGTGCCTGGAGAAGGGGACAGGGGGCGTGGAACACTGAAGCTTTCTTT,CAWRRGQGAWNTEAFF
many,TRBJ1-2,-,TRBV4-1,TGCGCCAGCAGCCTTGACACCTACTATGGCTACACCTTC,CASSLDTYYGYTF
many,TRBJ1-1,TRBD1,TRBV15,TGTGCCACCAGCAGAAAACGGACAGGGGCCCACACTGAAGCTTTCTTT,CATSRKRTGAHTEAFF
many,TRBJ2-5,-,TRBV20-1,TGCAGTGCCCAGCGGCAAGAGACCCAGTACTTC,CSAQRQETQYF
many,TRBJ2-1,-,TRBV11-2,TGTGCCAGCAGCCAAAGCCGACGAGGACTATCGGACTACAATGAGCAGTTCTTC,CASSQSRRGLSDYNEQFF
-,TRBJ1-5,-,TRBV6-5,TGTGCCAGCAGAAATAACGGACAGCTCAATCAGCCCCAGCATTTT,CASRNNGQLNQPQHF
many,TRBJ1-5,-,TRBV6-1,TGTGCCAGCAGTGAAGCGCAGCAGCCCCAGCATTTT,CASSEAQQPQHF
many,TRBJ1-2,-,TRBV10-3,TGTGCCATCAGTGACGGTAACTATGGCTACACCTTC,CAISDGNYGYTF
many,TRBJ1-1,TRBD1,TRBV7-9,TGTGCCAGCAGCTTGACAGGGATCATGAACACTGAAGCTTTCTTT,CASSLTGIMNTEAFF
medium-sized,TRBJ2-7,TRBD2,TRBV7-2,TGTGCCAGCAGCTTCGGACTAGCGGGAGCCTACGAGCAGTACTTC,CASSFGLAGAYEQYF
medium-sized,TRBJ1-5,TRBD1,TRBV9,TGTGCCAGCAGCCCCTCGGACAGGTTCGGTCAGCCCCAGCATTTT,CASSPSDRFGQPQHF
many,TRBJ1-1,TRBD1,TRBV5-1,TGCGCCAGCAGCCTAGAGCAACAGGGGACCACTGAAGCTTTCTTT,CASSLEQQGTTEAFF
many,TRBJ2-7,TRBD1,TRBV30,TGTGCCTGTCTGAGAGACAGGGGCCACGAGCAGTACTTC,CACLRDRGHEQYF
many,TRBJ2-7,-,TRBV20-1,TGCAGTGCTACCAGGGGCCACGAGCAGTACTTC,CSATRGHEQYF
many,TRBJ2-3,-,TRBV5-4,TGTGCCAGCAGCTTGGGAGGAGATACGCAGTATTTT,CASSLGGDTQYF
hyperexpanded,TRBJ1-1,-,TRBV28,TGTGCCAGCAGTACCCCGATCCGGGAATACCAAGGAGATGAAGCTTTCTTT,CASSTPIREYQGDEAFF
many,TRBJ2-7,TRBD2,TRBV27,TGTGCCAGCAGCCCTAGCGGGTTAACCTACGAGCAGTACTTC,CASSPSGLTYEQYF
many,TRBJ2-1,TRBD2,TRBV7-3,TGTGCCAGCAGCCTATCGGGACTAGCGAACAATGAGCAGTTCTTC,CASSLSGLANNEQFF
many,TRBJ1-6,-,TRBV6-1,TGTGCCAGCACCAGGGGTAATTCACCCCTCCACTTT,CASTRGNSPLHF
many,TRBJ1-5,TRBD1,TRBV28,TGTGCCAGCAGACGGGACAGACGCTTCAATCAGCCCCAGCATTTT,CASRRDRRFNQPQHF
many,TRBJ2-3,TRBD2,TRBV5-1,TGCGCCAGCAGCCTCTCCGGGACTAGCGAACTTCGGCGTGGTACGCAGTATTTT,CASSLSGTSELRRGTQYF
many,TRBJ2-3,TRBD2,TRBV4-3,TGCGCCAGCAGCCAAGGACTAGCGGGGGGGTCAGATACGCAGTATTTT,CASSQGLAGGSDTQYF
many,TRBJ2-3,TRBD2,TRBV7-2,TGTGCCAGCAGCCAGGGGCGGCGGGGGGCCACAGATACGCAGTATTTT,CASSQGRRGATDTQYF
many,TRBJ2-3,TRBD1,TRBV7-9,TGTGCCAGCAGCTTAAGGGGACAGACAGATACGCAGTATTTT,CASSLRGQTDTQYF
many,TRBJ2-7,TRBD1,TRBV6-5,TGTGCCAGCGGTCCTTACAGGGGACCCTACGAGCAGTACTTC,CASGPYRGPYEQYF
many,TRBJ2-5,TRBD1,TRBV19,TGTGCCAGTAGTATAGTACCCCCCGGGACAGGGAGTTTTGAAGAGACCCAGTACTTC,CASSIVPPGTGSFEETQYF
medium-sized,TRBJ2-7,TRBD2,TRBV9,TGTGCCAGCAGCGCCCACGGGACTACCAACTCCTACGAGCAGTACTTC,CASSAHGTTNSYEQYF
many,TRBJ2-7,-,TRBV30,TGTGCCTGGAGTGCGCTGGCCGGGGAGCAGTACTTC,CAWSALAGEQYF
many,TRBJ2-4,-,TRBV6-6,TGTGCCAGCAGTCCGCCCCCGGGACAGTACTTC,CASSPPPGQYF
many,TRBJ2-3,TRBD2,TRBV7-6,TGTGCCAGCAGCTTAGTGGGTAGCGGGAGGAGCACAGATACGCAGTATTTT,CASSLVGSGRSTDTQYF
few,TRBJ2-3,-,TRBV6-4,TGTGCCAGCAGTGACGGTAGGGGGGGGAACACAGATACGCAGTATTTT,CASSDGRGGNTDTQYF
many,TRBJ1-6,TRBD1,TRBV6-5,TGTGCCAGCAGGAACAGGGGTGGCAATTCACCCCTCCACTTT,CASRNRGGNSPLHF
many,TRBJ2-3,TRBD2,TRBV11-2,TGTGCCAGCAGCTTAGGCGGTGCGGGAGGAACAGATACGCAGTATTTT,CASSLGGAGGTDTQYF
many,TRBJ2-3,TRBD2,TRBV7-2,TGTGCCAGCGGTGCGGGGAGGGCAGATACGCAGTATTTT,CASGAGRADTQYF
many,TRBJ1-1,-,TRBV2,TGTGCCAGCAGTCAATTTGAAGCTTTCTTT,CASSQFEAFF
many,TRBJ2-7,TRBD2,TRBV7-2,TGTGCCAGCAGCGTCTCCGGGACTACCGTTCTAAAGCAGTACTTC,CASSVSGTTVLKQYF
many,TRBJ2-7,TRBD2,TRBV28,TGTGCCAGCAGCCCTCCTGGTAGCGGGAGTCTGCAGTACTTC,CASSPPGSGSLQYF
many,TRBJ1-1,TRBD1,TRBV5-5,TGTGCCAGCAGCTTCACGGGACAGCCCATGAACACTGAAGCTTTCTTT,CASSFTGQPMNTEAFF
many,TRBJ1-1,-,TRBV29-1,TGCAGCGTGTCCGACAGGTCCAACACTGAAGCTTTCTTT,CSVSDRSNTEAFF
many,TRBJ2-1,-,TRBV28,TGTGCCAGCAGGTTGGCAGGTGACTACAATGAGCAGTTCTTC,CASRLAGDYNEQFF
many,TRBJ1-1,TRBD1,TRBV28,TGTGCCACTACTGTTGGTGGGACAGGGGGTTTGAACACTGAAGCTTTCTTT,CATTVGGTGGLNTEAFF
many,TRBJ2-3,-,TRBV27,TGTGCCAGCAGTTCCGTCACCCTGGCTTCAGATACGCAGTATTTT,CASSSVTLASDTQYF